Below, 29 T cell receptor beta chains from the same sample are listed, as sequenced in a study of siplizumab effects on memory and regulatory T cells. Assay used: immunoSEQ multiplex PCR; TCRdb lists only in-frame clones, some missing. The table lists just over 60,000 clones, about 80% of them singletons, with about 0.41% in the top ten. Sequencing was carried out using memory CD4+ T cells sorted from blood. These receptors originate from a human donor in good health.

This chain connects TRBV7-2 to TRBJ1-4; D remains ambiguous. This CDR3 contains 15 residues. The germline CDR1 and CDR2 sequences are SGHTA and FQGNSA. V was shortened by 3 bases and J by 4 bases, with 12 bases between the two germline ends. CDR3 nucleotide sequence: TGTGCCAGCAGCTTTATTACCGGGCTTAATGAAAAACTGTTTTTT. Protein sequence: CASSFITGLNEKLFF.

The chain joins TRBV28 to TRBJ2-5; 7 bases map to TRBD1. Trimming took 6 bases from V and 0 from J; bases not matched to a gene: 10. This CDR3 has 16 amino acids. Germline CDR1 reads MDHEN; CDR2 reads SYDVKM. CDR3 in DNA: TGTGCCAGCAGCCCCGACAGGGCGCTTAACCAAGAGACCCAGTACTTC. Amino acids: CASSPDRALNQETQYF.

This chain joins TRBV18 and TRBJ1-5; no definite D call. V was trimmed by 3 bases and J by 2 bases, leaving 14 bases between them. Germline lookup yields CDR1 KGHSH and CDR2 LQKENI. The length of the CDR3 is 16 residues. CDR3 residues: CASSPKAGKGNQPQHF. The CDR3 DNA follows: TGTGCCAGCTCACCTAAGGCCGGGAAGGGCAATCAGCCCCAGCATTTT.

This clone has a handful of counts. J is TRBJ1-4 and V is TRBV2, with D possibly matching TRBD1 (5 bases). Germline CDR1 SNHLY, CDR2 FYNNEI. The CDR3 length is 16 residues. V was pared by 6 bases and J by 5 bases, with 19 bases between. The DNA of the CDR3 is TGTGCCAGCAGCACCCGCTTCGGGACCCCGAATGAAAAACTGTTTTTT. Translated, it gives CASSTRFGTPNEKLFF.

The chain uses TRBV6-5 and TRBJ2-3; D gene uncertain. This CDR3 is 14 amino acids long. Trimming left V 3 bases short and J 2 bases short, with 9 bases between. CDR1 MNHEY and CDR2 SVGAGI come from the germline V gene. The CDR3 spells CASSYSGYTDTQYF. As DNA, the CDR3 is TGTGCCAGCAGTTATTCTGGTTACACAGATACGCAGTATTTT.

V gene TRBV7-2 combines with J gene TRBJ2-7; 7 bases align to TRBD1. V lost 4 bases to trimming and J lost 5 bases; unmatched junction nucleotides: 8. Germline lookup yields CDR1 SGHTA and CDR2 FQGNSA. The CDR3 runs to 14 residues. The CDR3 DNA sequence: TGTGCCAGCAGCTCCATGGACAGGTTCCACGAGCAGTACTTC. As protein: CASSSMDRFHEQYF.

This clone was detected only once. This chain connects TRBV6-5 to TRBJ2-1, with D possibly matching TRBD2 (5 bases). CDR3 length: 15 amino acids. Trimming removed 4 bases from V and 0 bases from J, with 10 bases in between. Germline CDR1 reads MNHEY; CDR2 reads SVGAGI. The CDR3: CASSSTTSSYNEQFF. The CDR3 DNA follows: TGTGCCAGCAGTTCGACTACGAGCTCCTACAATGAGCAGTTCTTC.

This clone was seen only a few times. The chain joins TRBV11-2 to TRBJ2-5; D is perhaps TRBD2 (5 bases). The CDR3 sequence is 15 residues long. Germline V gene data show CDR1 as SGHAT and CDR2 as FQNNGV. V was shortened by 5 bases and J by 2 bases, with 15 bases between the two germline ends. The CDR3 is CASSPRRTIQETQYF. Here the CDR3 DNA reads TGTGCCAGCAGCCCTCGGAGGACGATTCAAGAGACCCAGTACTTC.

The chain joins TRBV27 to TRBJ1-5, with TRBD1 matching over 9 bases. The ends lost 7 bases at V and 7 bases at J; junction bases unmatched: 11. The CDR3 sequence is 15 residues long. CDR1 is MNHEY, CDR2 SMNVEV, per germline (reference sequence). The CDR3 is CASKLVGTGYQPQHF. In DNA form, the CDR3 reads TGTGCCAGCAAGCTCGTCGGGACAGGGTACCAGCCCCAGCATTTT.

The chain uses TRBV2 and TRBJ1-1; D is possibly TRBD1 (5 bases). Germline CDR1 and CDR2: SNHLY and FYNNEI. With 9 bases removed from V and 3 bases from J, the gap between germline ends came to 11 bases. There are 12 residues in the CDR3. The CDR3 DNA reads as TGTGCCAGATCACCGGGGGACACTGAAGCTTTCTTT. It codes for CARSPGDTEAFF.

The genes are TRBV15 and TRBJ1-5; D is perhaps TRBD1 (5 bases). Trimming took 0 bases from V and 0 from J, leaving 9 bases between them. Germline V gene sequence: CDR1 LNHNV, CDR2 YYDKDF (reference sequence). This CDR3 contains 16 residues. CDR3 coding DNA: TGTGCCACCAGCAGAGAACAGGCGAATAGCAATCAGCCCCAGCATTTT. Protein product: CATSREQANSNQPQHF.

The V call is TRBV7-3, the J call TRBJ2-7; 10 nucleotides align to TRBD2. The CDR3 covers 15 residues. The ends lost 5 bases at V and 2 bases at J; junction bases unmatched: 6. Germline CDR1 and CDR2: SGHTA and FQGTGA. This CDR3 is CASSALAGATYEQYF. In DNA form, the CDR3 reads TGTGCCAGCAGCGCCCTAGCGGGGGCGACCTACGAGCAGTACTTC.

The chain has TRBV29-1 and TRBJ2-3, with 7 bases matching TRBD1. Looked up from germline, CDR1 is SQVTM and CDR2 is ANQGSEA. With V trimmed by 4 bases and J by 6 bases, 10 bases remained unmatched. The CDR3 extends over 14 amino acids. The CDR3 loop is CSVGRLGGLDTQYF. CDR3 in DNA: TGCAGCGTTGGACGATTAGGGGGCCTGGATACGCAGTATTTT.

The rearrangement links TRBV4-1 to TRBJ1-3; 7 positions match TRBD1. The CDR3 sequence is 18 residues long. With V trimmed by 0 bases and J by 4 bases, 12 bases remained unmatched. CDR1 and CDR2 from the germline V gene are MGHRA and YSYEKL. The chain's CDR3 is CASSQESPATGSGNTIYF. The CDR3 bases are TGCGCCAGCAGCCAAGAATCCCCCGCGACAGGGTCGGGAAACACCATATATTTT.

The gene calls are TRBV4-2 and TRBJ2-5, with 7 bases that match TRBD2. Germline lookup yields CDR1 LGHNA and CDR2 YNFKEQ. V lost 4 bases and J lost 5; bases outside the gene matches: 7. CDR3 length equals 14 residues. The CDR3 reads CASSLGGGLETQYF. Here the CDR3 DNA reads TGTGCCAGCAGCCTGGGGGGAGGGCTGGAGACCCAGTACTTC.

The rearrangement joins TRBV9 to TRBJ1-2, with D tentatively TRBD1 (6 bases). The germline CDR1 and CDR2 sequences are SGDLS and YYNGEE. The CDR3 has 15 amino acids. V was trimmed by 7 bases and J by 5 bases, leaving 21 bases between them. The CDR3 is CASRRSGQGGYGYTF. In DNA, the CDR3 is TGTGCCAGCCGAAGATCGGGACAAGGTGGTTATGGCTACACCTTC.

This clone was found once. The chain couples TRBV6-5 to TRBJ1-5; D possibly corresponds to TRBD1 (5 bases). The V end was cut by 8 bases, the J end by 4 bases, with 18 bases between. The CDR3 sequence is 15 residues long. Germline-derived CDR1 and CDR2 are MNHEY and SVGAGI. CDR3 loop: CASSPWFEGNQPQHF. CDR3 in DNA: TGTGCCAGCTCCCCCTGGTTTGAGGGGAATCAGCCCCAGCATTTT.

The chain couples TRBV11-1 to TRBJ2-3; weak D call: TRBD2 (6 bases). CDR1 and CDR2 from the germline V gene are SGHAT and FQDESV (reference sequence). The length of the CDR3 is 14 residues. Trimming shortened V by 6 bases and J by 2 bases, and 12 bases separated the two germline ends. The CDR3 DNA reads as TGTGCCAGCAGGAGGGACTCCCTCACAGATACGCAGTATTTT. As protein: CASRRDSLTDTQYF.

In nucleotides, the CDR3 is TGCGCCAGCAGCTTGGCGACTAGCGCGAAAGCAGATACGCAGTATTTT. It translates to CASSLATSAKADTQYF. J is TRBJ2-3 and V is TRBV5-1; the match to TRBD2 covers 8 bases. J lost 4 bases, V lost 0 bases, and 7 bases had no gene match. CDR3 length equals 16 residues. Germline values: CDR1 SGHRS, CDR2 YFSETQ.

J is TRBJ2-1 and V is TRBV6-1; 7 bases map to TRBD2. The CDR3 is 15 residues long. V lost 5 bases and J lost 2; bases outside the gene matches: 6. Germline values: CDR1 MNHNS, CDR2 SASEGT. This chain's CDR3 is CASSTGTTTYNEQFF. In nucleotides, the CDR3 is TGTGCCAGCAGTACCGGGACTACCACCTACAATGAGCAGTTCTTC.

The gene calls are TRBV27 and TRBJ1-2, with 7 bases lining up with TRBD1. Germline V gene sequence: CDR1 MNHEY, CDR2 SMNVEV (reference sequence). The CDR3 is made up of 13 amino acids. The trim removed 3 bases at V and 10 bases at J, leaving 8 bases unmatched. This chain's CDR3 is CASSFRRQGNYTF. The CDR3 bases are TGTGCCAGCAGTTTCCGAAGACAGGGCAACTACACCTTC.

The chain recombines TRBV19 with TRBJ1-5; D possibly corresponds to TRBD1 (6 bases). The V and J ends lost 7 bases and 1 base respectively, with 17 bases between them. The length of the CDR3 is 16 residues. Per germline, CDR1 LNHDA and CDR2 SQIVND (reference sequence). DNA of the CDR3: TGTGCCAGTACCCCCTGGACAGCTGGGAGCAATCAGCCCCAGCATTTT. It is translated as CASTPWTAGSNQPQHF. The full variable domain, rest sourced from reference TRBV19 and TRBJ1-5, is DGGITQSPKYLFRKEGQNVTLSCEQNLNHDAMYWYRQDPGQGLRLIYYSQIVNDFQKGDIAEGYSVSREKKESFPLTVTSAQKNPTAFYLCASTPWTAGSNQPQHFGDGTRLSIL.

The rearrangement joins TRBV5-4 to TRBJ1-6; 7 bases match TRBD1. Losses at the gene ends were 0 bases for V and 8 bases for J; bases not matched to a gene: 8. Germline-derived CDR1 and CDR2 are SGHNT and YYREEE (reference sequence). CDR3 length equals 16 residues. The CDR3 region is CASSLGQGYVDSPLHF. In DNA form, the CDR3 reads TGTGCCAGCAGCTTGGGACAGGGTTATGTGGATTCACCCCTCCACTTT.

J is TRBJ2-5 and V is TRBV7-2, with 7 bases matching TRBD1. The J call may not be correct, given that the DNA end is closer to TRBJ2-7. The V gene's germline CDR1 is SGHTA and CDR2 FQGNSA. The CDR3 is 14 residues long. The CDR3 loop is CASSPSGGPYEQYF. The CDR3 coding sequence is TGTGCCAGCAGCCCTTCAGGGGGTCCCTACGAGCAGTACTTC.

By sample fraction, this clone is medium-sized. The V call is TRBV30, the J call TRBJ1-2; TRBD1 matches at 7 bases. J lost 13 bases, V lost 0 bases, and 8 bases had no gene match. CDR1 and CDR2 (germline): GTSNPN, SVGIG (reference sequence). The CDR3 extends over 12 amino acids. CDR3 coding DNA: TGTGCCTGGAGTGTACAGGGGACCCCGGGCACCTTC. Protein: CAWSVQGTPGTF.

The CDR3 region is CAWTSGLRTGELFF. The CDR3 nucleotides are TGTGCCTGGACTTCGGGACTTCGTACCGGGGAGCTGTTTTTT. J is TRBJ2-2 and V is TRBV30; tentative D call: TRBD2 (6 bases). The CDR3 length is 14 residues. The germline V gene encodes CDR1 GTSNPN and CDR2 SVGIG (reference sequence). V shed 4 bases and J shed 5 bases, with 14 bases lying between them. Together with reference TRBV30 and TRBJ2-2, the CDR3 gives the full variable domain: SQTIHQWPATLVQPVGSPLSLECTVEGTSNPNLYWYRQAAGRGLQLLFYSVGIGQISSEVPQNLSASRPQDRQFILSSKKLLLSDSGFYLCAWTSGLRTGELFFGEGSRLTVL.

The V call is TRBV9, the J call TRBJ2-1; 9 nucleotides align to TRBD1. The CDR3 contains 17 residues. V trimming: 4 bases; J trimming: 3 bases; junction bases outside the gene matches: 11. Germline CDR1 is SGDLS and CDR2 is YYNGEE. CDR3 sequence: CASSPKYGQGLYNEQFF. The CDR3 DNA follows: TGTGCCAGCAGCCCCAAATATGGACAGGGGCTCTACAATGAGCAGTTCTTC.

V usage is TRBV30 and J usage is TRBJ1-4; 9 positions match TRBD1. This CDR3 spans 13 amino acids. Germline assignment: CDR1 GTSNPN and CDR2 SVGIG (reference sequence). J gave up 8 bases and V 8 bases, and 9 bases lay outside the gene matches. The CDR3 bases are TGTGCCGGGGGGGACAGGGCGGGGGAAAAACTGTTTTTT. The encoded protein is CAGGDRAGEKLFF.

V gene TRBV6-1 combines with J gene TRBJ1-2, with a weak D call TRBD1 (5 bases). The CDR3 runs 14 residues. Germline V gene lookup returns CDR1 MNHNS and CDR2 SASEGT. V was pared by 4 bases and J by 4 bases, with 13 bases between. CDR3 residues: CASSVLGTAYGYTF. Written as DNA, the CDR3 is TGTGCCAGCAGTGTACTAGGGACGGCCTATGGCTACACCTTC.